A single sample is the source of the 3 T cell receptor beta chains below, sequenced in a study of blood T cell repertoires in COVID-19. Data came from immunoSEQ multiplex PCR; TCRdb stores just in-frame clones and leaves some out. The data hold about 300,000 clones, with around 85% observed a single time. Sequenced material: peripheral blood. Receptors originate from a human donor with COVID-19, enrolled during active disease. The donor label of this sample is uncertain.

This clone showed up many times. The rearrangement joins TRBV11-2 to TRBJ1-2; D possibly corresponds to TRBD1 (5 bases). This CDR3 contains 16 residues. Germline-derived CDR1 and CDR2 are SGHAT and FQNNGV. V was clipped by 4 bases and J by 5 bases, with 20 bases between them. CDR3 protein: CASSSPRVGLRYGYTF. The CDR3 nucleotides read TGTGCCAGCAGCTCGCCCCGTGTGGGGCTGAGATATGGCTACACCTTC.

This clone has a single count. The chain uses TRBV19 and TRBJ1-6; a possible D gene is TRBD1 (5 bases). CDR1 and CDR2 from the germline V gene are LNHDA and SQIVND (reference sequence). CDR3 length: 14 amino acids. V was cut by 3 bases and J by 7 bases, with 10 bases left in between. The CDR3 loop is CASSMSGGNSPLHF. For the CDR3, the DNA is TGTGCCAGTAGTATGAGTGGGGGGAATTCACCCCTCCACTTT. The variable domain in full, with the rest retrieved from reference TRBV19 and TRBJ1-6, is DGGITQSPKYLFRKEGQNVTLSCEQNLNHDAMYWYRQDPGQGLRLIYYSQIVNDFQKGDIAEGYSVSREKKESFPLTVTSAQKNPTAFYLCASSMSGGNSPLHFGNGTRLTVT.

The chain carries TRBV7-2 and TRBJ2-2, with a possible D match to TRBD2 (5 bases). The V end lost 7 bases, the J end lost 1 base, and 13 bases lay between the germline ends. Germline values: CDR1 SGHTA, CDR2 FQGNSA. This CDR3 comprises 15 residues. CDR3: CASTPGRVNTGELFF. The CDR3 region has the DNA TGTGCCAGCACCCCTGGGCGGGTGAACACCGGGGAGCTGTTTTTT.